The clone carrying this T cell receptor beta chain was detected a few times. Cohorts were determined from participant-reported clinical history. Cohort 3 recovered donors had two negative PCRs, clearance, or symptom resolution. The CDR3 has 15 amino acids. Trimming cost V 10 bases and J 4 bases; bases outside gene matches: 14. Germline CDR1 reads MDHEN; CDR2 reads SYDVKM. Generated by immunoSEQ multiplex PCR, the TCRdb table keeps only in-frame clones and is missing some. Found here are hundreds of thousands of clones, over 75% of them singletons; the top ten hold 1% to 1.3%. This sample is part of a study of blood T cell repertoires in COVID-19.

The TCR comes from a man aged 25 to 45 who had recovered from COVID-19. The V call is TRBV28, the J call TRBJ1-1; TRBD1 agrees at 8 bases. Specimen: PBMCs or T cells enriched from blood (not recorded which). The CDR3 DNA follows: TGTGCCACCTACCTCAGGGGGCGGGTGGGCACTGAAGCTTTCTTT. Translation: CATYLRGRVGTEAFF.